This T cell receptor (beta chain) was found in a study of cytomegalovirus exposure and HLA in healthy donors. On the study more broadly: Sequencing of roughly 180 million T cells in an earlier analysis found 95 million to 120 million unique TCR beta sequences.

Findings of the study overall: In vitro checks showed that a few CMV-associated chains really do target CMV antigens.

Germline values: CDR1 LGHNA, CDR2 YSLEER. Deletions cut 0 bases from V and 5 bases from J, with 10 bases between. The CDR3 is made up of 14 amino acids. 13 Jbeta primers and 60 Vbeta primers were used for the PCR. The protocol was immunoSEQ multiplex PCR, while the TCRdb copy is restricted to in-frame clones and leaves out a portion. This sample has about 180,000 clones, with around three quarters found just once. Note on this clone: The antigen is undetermined.

The V call is TRBV4-3, the J call TRBJ1-1; perhaps TRBD1 as D (6 bases). Sequencing was performed on PBMCs. The source of this sequence is a man between 40 and 49 years old in good health and CMV-seronegative. CDR3 bases: TGCGCCAGCAGCCAAGACAGGGGAATGACTGAAGCTTTCTTT. It yields the protein CASSQDRGMTEAFF.